The 5 T cell receptor beta chains listed next were all sequenced from one sample in a study of kidney transplant recipient with SARS-CoV-2 infection. TCRdb redid the calling of the reads with MiXCR, one entry per CDR3 protein. The profile shows under 250,000 distinct CDR3 sequences, roughly 26% of them singletons. This sample comprised a blood sample, obtained at baseline and between days 110 and 120 from a kidney transplant recipient. Receptor source: a male patient aged 25-45 years who had COVID-19 and was a kidney transplant recipient. A subset of T cells may come from the graft donor.

With respect to this clonotype: Given a much more abundant clone one base away, this may be a read error. The rearrangement uses TRBV5-5 and TRBJ1-1; 7 nucleotides line up with TRBD1. In germline, CDR1 is SGHKS, CDR2 YYEKEE (reference sequence). Germline trimming cut 6 bases from V and 4 bases from J; bases unmatched to any gene: 3. The CDR3 sequence is 12 residues long. The CDR3 coding sequence is TGTGCCAGCACCAACAGGGGCACTGAAGCTTTCTTT. It specifies CASTNRGTEAFF.

About this clonotype: A much bigger clone sits one base away, suggesting this may be a read error. The rearrangement joins TRBV11-2 to TRBJ1-1, with D uncertain. Looked up from germline, CDR1 is SGHAT and CDR2 is FQNNGV. The CDR3 loop spans 13 amino acids. Trimming took 4 bases from V and 6 from J, leaving 12 bases between them. CDR3 amino acids: CASSSGIGAEAFF. The CDR3 region has the DNA TGTGCCAGCAGCTCAGGTATCGGGGCTGAAGCTTTCTTT.

This rearrangement joins TRBV7-6 to TRBJ2-1; 8 bases map to TRBD2. The germline V gene has CDR1 SGHVS and CDR2 FNYEAQ. V was clipped by 2 bases and J by 6 bases; unmatched bases: 6. The CDR3 consists of 15 residues. CDR3 sequence reads: CASSLRVAGFNEQFF. CDR3 in DNA: TGTGCCAGCAGCTTAAGAGTAGCGGGGTTCAATGAGCAGTTCTTC.

This clonotype appeared many times. The chain links TRBV30 to TRBJ1-1, with a possible D match to TRBD1 (6 bases). This CDR3 spans 16 amino acids. V was cut by 4 bases and J by 0 bases, with 18 bases left in between. From germline, CDR1 is GTSNPN and CDR2 SVGIG (reference sequence). CDR3 coding DNA: TGTGCCTGGAACCGGGACACCACAGCCCTGAACACTGAAGCTTTCTTT. As protein: CAWNRDTTALNTEAFF.

On this clonotype itself: A much larger clone is a single base away; this may be a read error. V and J are TRBV27 and TRBJ2-7; TRBD1 or TRBD2 may be the D gene (5 bases each). This CDR3 has 15 residues. In germline, CDR1 is MNHEY, CDR2 SMNVEV (reference sequence). Between the trimmed V and J ends, which lost 3 bases and 3 bases, there was a span of 15 bases. The CDR3 is CASSFRGRHFYEQYF. The CDR3 DNA follows: TGTGCCAGCAGTTTTCGGGGACGTCACTTCTACGAGCAGTACTTC.